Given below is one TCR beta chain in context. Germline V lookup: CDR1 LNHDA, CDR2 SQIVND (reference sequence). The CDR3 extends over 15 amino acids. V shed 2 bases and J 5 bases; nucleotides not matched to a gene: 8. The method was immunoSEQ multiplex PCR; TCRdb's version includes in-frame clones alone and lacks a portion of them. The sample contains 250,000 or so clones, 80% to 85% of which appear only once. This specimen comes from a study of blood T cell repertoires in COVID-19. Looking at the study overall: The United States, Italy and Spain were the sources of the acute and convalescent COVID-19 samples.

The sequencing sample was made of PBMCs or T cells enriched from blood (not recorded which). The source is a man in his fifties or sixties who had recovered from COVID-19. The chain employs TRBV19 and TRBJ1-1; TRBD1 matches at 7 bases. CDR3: CASSITGVEKTEAFF. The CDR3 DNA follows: TGTGCCAGTAGTATAACAGGGGTGGAGAAAACTGAAGCTTTCTTT. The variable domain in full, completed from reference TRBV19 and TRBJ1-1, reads DGGITQSPKYLFRKEGQNVTLSCEQNLNHDAMYWYRQDPGQGLRLIYYSQIVNDFQKGDIAEGYSVSREKKESFPLTVTSAQKNPTAFYLCASSITGVEKTEAFFGQGTRLTVV.